One sample yielded the 30 T cell receptor beta chains listed below, sequenced in a study of metastatic and nonmetastatic thyroid tumors. TCRdb reprocessed the PCR reads via MiXCR. The sample has 15,000 to 20,000 clones, 9.5% to 15% seen once. All patients were treatment-naive before thyroid surgery. The sample comprised tumor tissue. These receptors all come from a female donor with papillary thyroid cancer or a benign thyroid nodule (not recorded which). Some clones in this sample may be carry-over from other donors' samples.

By frequency in the sample, this clone is medium-sized. This chain joins TRBV3-1 and TRBJ1-6; D call uncertain. CDR3 length: 13 residues. From germline, CDR1 is LGHDT and CDR2 YNNKEL (reference sequence). V lost 1 base to trimming and J lost 9 bases, with 7 bases between them. The CDR3 region is CASSQAWSSPLHF. Here the CDR3 DNA reads TGTGCCAGCAGCCAAGCTTGGAGTTCACCCCTCCACTTT.

At least ten counts were recorded for this clone. The chain recombines TRBV20-1 with TRBJ2-1; D is ambiguous. V gave up 3 bases and J gave up 3 bases, with 9 bases separating them. The CDR3 has 13 residues. CDR1 is DFQATT and CDR2 is SNEGSKA in the germline V gene (reference sequence). The CDR3 region is CSASLGFYNEQFF. CDR3 sequence (DNA): TGCAGTGCTAGCTTGGGGTTCTACAATGAGCAGTTCTTC.

At least ten counts were recorded for this clone. The chain links TRBV20-1 to TRBJ2-1, with D tentatively TRBD1 (6 bases). The CDR3 extends over 14 amino acids. V lost 6 bases and J lost 9, with 21 bases in between. Looked up from germline, CDR1 is DFQATT and CDR2 is SNEGSKA (reference sequence). The CDR3 DNA reads TGCAGTGCGAAAATAGGTGGGGGCCTTTCTGAGCAGTTCTTC. Its protein product is CSAKIGGGLSEQFF.

This clone was recorded at least ten times. The chain's CDR3 is CASSLVAGETGELFF. The CDR3 region has the DNA TGCGCCAGCAGCTTGGTTGCGGGAGAAACCGGGGAGCTGTTTTTT. The chain joins TRBV5-1 to TRBJ2-2; 7 bases agree with TRBD2. V lost 0 bases to trimming and J lost 5 bases; unmatched junction nucleotides: 4. In germline, CDR1 is SGHRS, CDR2 YFSETQ. The CDR3 consists of 15 residues. The whole variable domain, filled in from reference TRBV5-1 and TRBJ2-2, reads KAGVTQTPRYLIKTRGQQVTLSCSPISGHRSVSWYQQTPGQGLQFLFEYFSETQRNKGNFPGRFSGRQFSNSRSEMNVSTLELGDSALYLCASSLVAGETGELFFGEGSRLTVL.

Many counts were recorded for this clone. V and J are TRBV6-1 and TRBJ1-4; D remains unclear. The V gene's germline CDR1 is MNHNS and CDR2 SASEGT. The length of the CDR3 is 13 residues. Between the trimmed V and J ends, which lost 10 bases and 4 bases, there was a span of 13 bases. CDR3 sequence (DNA): TGTGCCACGTTTGGATACGGTAATGAAAAACTGTTTTTT. Translation: CATFGYGNEKLFF.

The rearrangement links TRBV12-1 to TRBJ1-3; the D call in the table, TRBD1, was not verified against the DNA. TRBV12-1 is deemed a pseudogene. There are 15 residues in the CDR3. The CDR3: CAIPTGAISGNTIYF. The CDR3 nucleotides read TGTGCCATCCCGACAGGGGCAATCTCTGGAAACACCATATATTTT.

The table lists this clone with a few counts. V is TRBV6-1 and J is TRBJ2-7, with 10 bases lining up with TRBD2. J was trimmed by 1 base and V by 2 bases; bases with no gene match: 2. Germline V lookup: CDR1 MNHNS, CDR2 SASEGT. This CDR3 has 15 amino acids. CDR3 nucleotide sequence: TGTGCCAGCAGTGAAAGACTAGCGGGTTCCTACGAGCAGTACTTC. The encoded protein is CASSERLAGSYEQYF.

This clone was observed at least ten times. The sample has other DNA sequences that encode this CDR3 too. The chain couples TRBV5-5 to TRBJ1-4; 10 bases line up with TRBD1. Germline CDR1 reads SGHKS; CDR2 reads YYEKEE (reference sequence). The J segment lost 8 bases and the V segment lost 4 bases, leaving 5 bases of the junction unmatched. This CDR3 comprises 14 residues. The CDR3 sequence is CASSRDRGAEKLFF. CDR3 DNA: TGTGCCAGCAGCAGGGACAGGGGAGCCGAAAAACTGTTTTTT. The variable domain in full, completed from reference TRBV5-5 and TRBJ1-4, reads DAGVTQSPTHLIKTRGQQVTLRCSPISGHKSVSWYQQVLGQGPQFIFQYYEKEERGRGNFPDRFSARQFPNYSSELNVNALLLGDSALYLCASSRDRGAEKLFFGSGTQLSVL.

Only a few counts were recorded for this clone. J is TRBJ1-1 and V is TRBV28; TRBD1 might be the D (6 bases). The CDR3 spans 18 residues. Germline V lookup: CDR1 MDHEN, CDR2 SYDVKM. Between the trimmed V and J ends, which lost 3 bases and 0 bases, there was a span of 20 bases. CDR3 in DNA: TGTGCCAGCAGTTTCCAGGGGTCATCTTCCCCCTTGAACACTGAAGCTTTCTTT. Residues: CASSFQGSSSPLNTEAFF.

This clone occurred many times. This chain links TRBV18 with TRBJ2-5; a weak D match, TRBD1 (5 bases). CDR3 length equals 13 residues. V shed 2 bases and J shed 4 bases, with 8 bases lying between them. The germline gives CDR1 KGHSH, CDR2 LQKENI. CDR3 DNA: TGTGCCAGCTCACCAAGGGGCCGAGAGACCCAGTACTTC. Its protein is CASSPRGRETQYF.

This clone was detected ten times or more. The rearrangement links TRBV6-5 to TRBJ2-3; 9 nucleotides align to TRBD1. The CDR3 length is 15 residues. The V and J ends lost 2 bases and 4 bases, in that order; junction bases with no gene match: 4. The germline V gene has CDR1 MNHEY and CDR2 SVGAGI. In DNA, the CDR3 is TGTGCCAGCAGTTACAGTACAGGGGGCGCAGATACGCAGTATTTT. This codes for CASSYSTGGADTQYF.

In this sample, this clone turned up many times. CDR3 DNA: TGTGCCAGCAGTCGGGGGCCCTTAGAGCAGTACTTC. Its translation is CASSRGPLEQYF. This sequence joins TRBV6-1 and TRBJ2-7; D possibly uses TRBD1 or TRBD2 (6 bases each). Trimming stripped 5 bases from V and 7 bases from J, with 12 bases between. This CDR3 spans 12 amino acids. From germline, CDR1 is MNHNS and CDR2 SASEGT.

This clone has at least ten counts. The chain has TRBV11-1 and TRBJ1-1; the D is unclear. The germline V gene encodes CDR1 SGHAT and CDR2 FQDESV (reference sequence). V gave up 5 bases and J gave up 0 bases, with 16 bases separating them. CDR3 length: 16 residues. CDR3 in DNA: TGTGCCAGCAGCCTCCTACCGGGAACCATGAACACTGAAGCTTTCTTT. This translates into CASSLLPGTMNTEAFF.

The chain couples TRBV12-3 or TRBV12-4 to TRBJ1-1; D remains unclear. Trimming removed 2 bases at V and 1 base at J, with 14 bases between. The CDR3 spans 16 residues. CDR3 loop: CASSLMALGSNTEAFF. The CDR3 DNA reads as TGTGCCAGCAGTTTAATGGCCCTTGGATCGAACACTGAAGCTTTCTTT.

Turning to this clone: Possible read error: a much larger clone is one base away. The same CDR3 can be traced to other DNA sequences in this sample. This chain uses TRBV9 with TRBJ2-1, with D possibly TRBD2 on 6 matching bases. Germline V lookup: CDR1 SGDLS, CDR2 YYNGEE. V dropped 8 bases and J dropped 4 bases, with 19 bases sitting between them. The CDR3 sequence is 15 residues long. The CDR3 DNA reads as TGTGCCAGTAGTTCTGGCGCGGGGCTTTACAATGAGCAGTTCTTC. Protein sequence: CASSSGAGLYNEQFF.

The table lists this clone with a few counts. The rearrangement joins TRBV2 to TRBJ2-7; D call uncertain. V lost 6 bases and J 12 bases, leaving 18 bases between the germline ends. The CDR3 runs 12 residues. Germline V CDR1 and CDR2: SNHLY, FYNNEI. This CDR3 is CASSPDVAITYF. Written as DNA, the CDR3 is TGTGCCAGCAGCCCGGACGTGGCAATCACGTACTTC.

The table lists this clone with many counts. The rearrangement uses TRBV6-2 or TRBV6-3 and TRBJ2-7; D ambiguous. V shed 9 bases and J shed 0 bases, with 12 bases lying between them. The CDR3 sequence is 13 residues long. Germline CDR1 is MNHEY and CDR2 is SVGEGT. The CDR3 coding sequence is TGTGCCAGTGTACATGGAGACTCCTACGAGCAGTACTTC. Translated: CASVHGDSYEQYF.

This clone came up many times. The chain couples TRBV2 to TRBJ2-5, with a tentative D call TRBD1 (5 bases). From germline, CDR1 is SNHLY and CDR2 FYNNEI. The V and J ends lost 5 bases and 2 bases respectively, with 9 bases between them. The CDR3 has 13 residues. The CDR3 DNA sequence: TGTGCCAGCAGTCCGGACATACAAGAGACCCAGTACTTC. It yields the protein CASSPDIQETQYF.

The V gene is TRBV20-1, the J gene TRBJ2-7; 8 bases line up with TRBD2. Unmatched junction bases numbered 13, after V lost 5 bases and J lost 7 bases. Germline CDR1 DFQATT, CDR2 SNEGSKA (reference sequence). The CDR3 has 14 amino acids. The CDR3 bases are TGCAGTGCTCACCCCCGGTGGCGGGGGGTTGAGCAGTACTTC. As protein: CSAHPRWRGVEQYF.

The sample holds many counts of this clone. The rearrangement uses TRBV25-1 and TRBJ2-6; no definite D call. Germline V gene lookup returns CDR1 MGHDK and CDR2 SYGVNS. The V end lost 5 bases, the J end lost 0 bases, and 11 bases lay between the germline ends. The CDR3 has 16 residues. The CDR3 loop is CASSSNSNSGANVLTF. CDR3 DNA sequence: TGTGCCAGCAGTTCTAACAGCAACTCTGGGGCCAACGTCCTGACTTTC. Looking up the rest from reference TRBV25-1 and TRBJ2-6 gives the full variable domain: EADIYQTPRYLVIGTGKKITLECSQTMGHDKMYWYQQDPGMELHLIHYSYGVNSTEKGDLSSESTVSRIRTEHFPLTLESARPSHTSQYLCASSSNSNSGANVLTFGAGSRLTVL.

The chain combines TRBV13 with TRBJ1-3; 9 bases are shared with TRBD1. CDR1 and CDR2 from the germline V gene are PRHDT and FYEKMQ (reference sequence). The CDR3 runs 15 residues. V lost 5 bases and J lost 0; bases outside the gene matches: 2. CDR3 residues: CASSRDRASGNTIYF. The CDR3 nucleotides read TGTGCCAGCAGCCGGGACAGGGCCTCTGGAAACACCATATATTTT.

This clone was found many times. The rearrangement links TRBV6-6 to TRBJ2-2; TRBD2 agrees at 9 bases. The germline V gene encodes CDR1 MNHNY and CDR2 SVGAGI (reference sequence). This CDR3 has 17 amino acids. V was clipped by 2 bases and J by 0 bases; unmatched bases: 4. The CDR3 here is CASSYASGVTNTGELFF. The CDR3 nucleotides read TGTGCCAGCAGTTACGCTAGCGGGGTTACGAACACCGGGGAGCTGTTTTTT.

This clone was recorded many times. This specimen includes other DNA sequences encoding the same CDR3. V and J are TRBV12-5 and TRBJ2-3; no firm D call. The CDR3 is 14 residues long. V dropped 3 bases and J dropped 2 bases, with 9 bases sitting between them. Germline loops: CDR1 LGHNT, CDR2 FRNRAP. CDR3 bases: TGTGCTAGTGGTTTTTACCCCCTCACAGATACGCAGTATTTT. It encodes CASGFYPLTDTQYF. The full variable domain, completed using reference TRBV12-5 and TRBJ2-3, is DARVTQTPRHKVTEMGQEVTMRCQPILGHNTVFWYRQTMMQGLELLAYFRNRAPLDDSGMPKDRFSAEMPDATLATLKIQPSEPRDSAVYFCASGFYPLTDTQYFGPGTRLTVL.

This clone rates as medium-sized. This sequence joins TRBV19 and TRBJ2-7, with D perhaps TRBD1 (6 bases). Trimming removed 6 bases at V and 3 bases at J, with 9 bases between. This CDR3 spans 12 amino acids. CDR1 LNHDA and CDR2 SQIVND come from the germline V gene (reference sequence). The DNA of the CDR3 is TGTGCCAGTAGGGCACAGGGCTACGAGCAGTACTTC. This codes for CASRAQGYEQYF. Filled out from reference TRBV19 and TRBJ2-7, the complete variable domain reads DGGITQSPKYLFRKEGQNVTLSCEQNLNHDAMYWYRQDPGQGLRLIYYSQIVNDFQKGDIAEGYSVSREKKESFPLTVTSAQKNPTAFYLCASRAQGYEQYFGPGTRLTVT.

This clone was detected ten times or more. The chain links TRBV6-1 to TRBJ2-3; 9 nucleotides line up with TRBD2. The CDR3 is 16 residues long. The trim removed 5 bases at V and 9 bases at J, leaving 15 bases unmatched. CDR1 and CDR2 (germline): MNHNS, SASEGT. CDR3 nucleotides: TGTGCCAGCAGTTCGTTGGGGGTAGCGGGGGTCCTCACGCAGTATTTT. Translation gives CASSSLGVAGVLTQYF.

Ten or more counts support this clone. The chain combines TRBV7-2 with TRBJ2-5, with unresolved D. Between the trimmed V and J ends, which lost 1 base and 5 bases, there was a span of 8 bases. The germline V gene has CDR1 SGHTA and CDR2 FQGNSA. This CDR3 has 13 residues. In nucleotides, the CDR3 is TGTGCCAGCAGCTTAGAAGGCCGGGAGACCCAGTACTTC. It codes for CASSLEGRETQYF.

This clone was seen at least ten times. The genes are TRBV6-1 and TRBJ1-6; possibly TRBD1 for D (6 bases). Trimming removed 10 bases at V and 4 bases at J, with 11 bases between. CDR3 size: 13 residues. Germline loops: CDR1 MNHNS, CDR2 SASEGT. As DNA, the CDR3 is TGTGCCACCCTAGGGGGGTATAATTCACCCCTCCACTTT. This gives the protein CATLGGYNSPLHF.

The J gene is TRBJ2-7, the V gene TRBV5-1; 11 positions agree with TRBD2. Losses at the gene ends were 6 bases for V and 2 bases for J; bases not matched to a gene: 10. CDR1 SGHRS and CDR2 YFSETQ come from the germline V gene. The CDR3 extends over 16 amino acids. The CDR3, as DNA: TGCGCCAGCAAGGTTTCGTTAGCGGGAGGGACCTACGAGCAGTACTTC. Amino acids: CASKVSLAGGTYEQYF.

This clone was counted many times. V gene TRBV3-1 combines with J gene TRBJ2-1, with D perhaps matching TRBD1 or TRBD2 (5 bases each). CDR1 and CDR2 from the germline V gene are LGHDT and YNNKEL (reference sequence). The CDR3 consists of 12 residues. Deletions cut 3 bases from V and 7 bases from J, with 7 bases between. The CDR3 region is CASSQGDNEQFF. In DNA form, the CDR3 reads TGTGCCAGCAGCCAGGGGGATAATGAGCAGTTCTTC.

CDR3 protein: CASSVGLRGYGYTF. Here the CDR3 DNA reads TGTGCCAGCAGCGTGGGACTCCGGGGCTATGGCTACACCTTC. The gene calls are TRBV5-6 and TRBJ1-2; maybe TRBD1 (5 bases). CDR3 length equals 14 residues. V dropped 4 bases and J dropped 4 bases, with 14 bases sitting between them. Germline-derived CDR1 and CDR2 are SGHDT and YYEEEE.